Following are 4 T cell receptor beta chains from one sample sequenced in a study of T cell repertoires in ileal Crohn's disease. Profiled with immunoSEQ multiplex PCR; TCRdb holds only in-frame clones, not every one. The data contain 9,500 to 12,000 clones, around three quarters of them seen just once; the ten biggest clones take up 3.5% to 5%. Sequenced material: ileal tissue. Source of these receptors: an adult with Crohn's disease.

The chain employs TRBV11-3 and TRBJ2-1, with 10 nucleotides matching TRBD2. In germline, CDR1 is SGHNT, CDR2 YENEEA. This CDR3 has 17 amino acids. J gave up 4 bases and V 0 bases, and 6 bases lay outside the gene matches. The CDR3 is CASSLDLTSGNYNEQFF. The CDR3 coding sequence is TGTGCCAGCAGCTTAGATCTCACTAGCGGGAATTACAATGAGCAGTTCTTC.

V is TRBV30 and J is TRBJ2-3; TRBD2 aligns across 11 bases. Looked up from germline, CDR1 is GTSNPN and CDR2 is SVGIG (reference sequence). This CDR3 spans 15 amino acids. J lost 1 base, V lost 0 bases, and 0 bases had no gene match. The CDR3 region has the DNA TGTGCCTGGAGTGTACTAGCGGGGGGCACAGATACGCAGTATTTT. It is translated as CAWSVLAGGTDTQYF.

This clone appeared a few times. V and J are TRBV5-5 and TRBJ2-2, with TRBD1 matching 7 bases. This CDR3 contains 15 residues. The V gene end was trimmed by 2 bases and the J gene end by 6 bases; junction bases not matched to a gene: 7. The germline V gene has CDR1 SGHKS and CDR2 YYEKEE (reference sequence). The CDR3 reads CASSLNDRVAGELFF. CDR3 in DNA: TGTGCCAGCAGCTTAAATGACAGGGTCGCCGGGGAGCTGTTTTTT.

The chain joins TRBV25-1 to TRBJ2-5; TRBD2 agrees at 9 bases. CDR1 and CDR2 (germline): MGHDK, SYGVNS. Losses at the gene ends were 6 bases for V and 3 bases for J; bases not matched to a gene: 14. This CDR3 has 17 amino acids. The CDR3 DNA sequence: TGTGCCAGCAGGGAAAACCAGCGGGGGGATCAAAAAGAGACCCAGTACTTC. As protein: CASRENQRGDQKETQYF. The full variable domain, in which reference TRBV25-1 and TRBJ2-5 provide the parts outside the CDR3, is EADIYQTPRYLVIGTGKKITLECSQTMGHDKMYWYQQDPGMELHLIHYSYGVNSTEKGDLSSESTVSRIRTEHFPLTLESARPSHTSQYLCASRENQRGDQKETQYFGPGTRLLVL.